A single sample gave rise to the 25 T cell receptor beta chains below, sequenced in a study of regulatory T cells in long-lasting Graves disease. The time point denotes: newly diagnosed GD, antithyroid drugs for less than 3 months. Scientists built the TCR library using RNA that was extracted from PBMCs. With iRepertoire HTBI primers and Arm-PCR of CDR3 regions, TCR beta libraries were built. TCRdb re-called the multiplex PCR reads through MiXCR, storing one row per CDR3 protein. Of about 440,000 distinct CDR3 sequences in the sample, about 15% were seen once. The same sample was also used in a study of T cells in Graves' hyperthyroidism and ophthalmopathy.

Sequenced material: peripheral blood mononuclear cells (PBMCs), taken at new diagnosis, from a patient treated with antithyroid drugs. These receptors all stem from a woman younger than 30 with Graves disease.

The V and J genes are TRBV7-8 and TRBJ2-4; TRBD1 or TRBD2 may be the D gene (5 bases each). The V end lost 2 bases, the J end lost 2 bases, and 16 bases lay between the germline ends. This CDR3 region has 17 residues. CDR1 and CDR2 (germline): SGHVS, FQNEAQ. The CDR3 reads CASSLRGGGVTKNIQYF. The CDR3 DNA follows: TGTGCCAGCAGCTTAAGGGGTGGGGGAGTAACCAAAAACATTCAGTACTTC.

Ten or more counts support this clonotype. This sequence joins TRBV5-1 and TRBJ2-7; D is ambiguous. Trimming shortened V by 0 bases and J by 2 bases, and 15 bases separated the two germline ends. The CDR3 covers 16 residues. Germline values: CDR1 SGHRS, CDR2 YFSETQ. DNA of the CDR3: TGCGCCAGCAGCTTGGGGCGGAATTTAGAGCCCTACGAGCAGTACTTC. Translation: CASSLGRNLEPYEQYF.

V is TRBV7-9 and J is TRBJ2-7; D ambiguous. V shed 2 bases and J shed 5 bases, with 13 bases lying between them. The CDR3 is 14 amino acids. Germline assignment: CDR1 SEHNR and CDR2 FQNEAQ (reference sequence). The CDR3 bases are TGTGCCAGCAGCTTATCAACAGACGTCGACGAGCAGTACTTC. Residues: CASSLSTDVDEQYF.

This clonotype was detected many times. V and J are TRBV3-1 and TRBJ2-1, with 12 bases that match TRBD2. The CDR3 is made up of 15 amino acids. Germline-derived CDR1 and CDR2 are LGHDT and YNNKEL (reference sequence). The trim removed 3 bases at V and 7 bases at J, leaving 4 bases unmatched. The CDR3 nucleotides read TGTGCCAGCAGCCAGACTAGCGGGAGTGGTAATGAGCAGTTCTTC. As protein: CASSQTSGSGNEQFF.

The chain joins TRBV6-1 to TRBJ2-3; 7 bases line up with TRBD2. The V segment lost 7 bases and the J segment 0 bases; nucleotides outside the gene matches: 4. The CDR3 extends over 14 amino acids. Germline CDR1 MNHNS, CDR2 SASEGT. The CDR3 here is CASNKAGSTDTQYF. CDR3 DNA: TGTGCCAGCAACAAAGCGGGAAGCACAGATACGCAGTATTTT.

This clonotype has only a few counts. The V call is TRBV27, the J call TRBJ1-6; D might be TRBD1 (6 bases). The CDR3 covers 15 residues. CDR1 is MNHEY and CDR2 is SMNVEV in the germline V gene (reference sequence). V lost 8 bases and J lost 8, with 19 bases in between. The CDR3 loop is CASQQRGGSHSPLHF. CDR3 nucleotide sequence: TGTGCCAGCCAACAGCGAGGGGGATCTCATTCACCCCTCCACTTT.

The CDR3 region is CAWSVAGEGEQYF. The CDR3 DNA reads as TGTGCCTGGAGTGTAGCGGGAGAAGGCGAGCAGTACTTC. The rearrangement joins TRBV30 to TRBJ2-7, with 8 bases that match TRBD2. CDR1 is GTSNPN and CDR2 is SVGIG in the germline V gene (reference sequence). The V segment lost 0 bases and the J segment 6 bases; nucleotides outside the gene matches: 4. The CDR3 covers 13 residues.

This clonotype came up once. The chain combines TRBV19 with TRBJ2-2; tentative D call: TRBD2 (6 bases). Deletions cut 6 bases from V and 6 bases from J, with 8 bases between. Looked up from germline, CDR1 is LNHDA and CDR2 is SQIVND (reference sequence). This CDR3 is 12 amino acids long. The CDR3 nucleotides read TGTGCCAGTAGCGGGGGAGCCGGGGAGCTGTTTTTT. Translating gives CASSGGAGELFF. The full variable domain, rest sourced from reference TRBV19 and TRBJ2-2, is DGGITQSPKYLFRKEGQNVTLSCEQNLNHDAMYWYRQDPGQGLRLIYYSQIVNDFQKGDIAEGYSVSREKKESFPLTVTSAQKNPTAFYLCASSGGAGELFFGEGSRLTVL.

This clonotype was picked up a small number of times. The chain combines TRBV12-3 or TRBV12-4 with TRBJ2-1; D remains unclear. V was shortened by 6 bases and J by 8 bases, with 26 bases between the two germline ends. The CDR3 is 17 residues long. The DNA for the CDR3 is TGTGCCAGCAGCCCGATCCCTAGGGCTTTCGTAGAGGATGAGCAGTTCTTC. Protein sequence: CASSPIPRAFVEDEQFF.

The CDR3 protein is CASSIDLWAGTSNQPQHF. CDR3 coding DNA: TGTGCCAGTAGTATAGATCTCTGGGCTGGGACGAGCAATCAGCCCCAGCATTTT. The chain carries TRBV19 and TRBJ1-5; a possible D gene is TRBD1 (5 bases). V was cut by 0 bases and J by 1 base, with 16 bases left in between. This CDR3 is 18 amino acids long. Per the germline V gene, CDR1 is LNHDA and CDR2 is SQIVND (reference sequence). The full variable domain, rest sourced from reference TRBV19 and TRBJ1-5, is DGGITQSPKYLFRKEGQNVTLSCEQNLNHDAMYWYRQDPGQGLRLIYYSQIVNDFQKGDIAEGYSVSREKKESFPLTVTSAQKNPTAFYLCASSIDLWAGTSNQPQHFGDGTRLSIL.

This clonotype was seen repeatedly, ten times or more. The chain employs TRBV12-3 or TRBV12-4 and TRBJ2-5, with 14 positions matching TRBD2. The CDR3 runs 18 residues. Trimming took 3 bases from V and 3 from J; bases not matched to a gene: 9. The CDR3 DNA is TGTGCCAGCAGTTTCGGGACTAGCGGGAGCCGAGGGAAAGAGACCCAGTACTTC. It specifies CASSFGTSGSRGKETQYF.

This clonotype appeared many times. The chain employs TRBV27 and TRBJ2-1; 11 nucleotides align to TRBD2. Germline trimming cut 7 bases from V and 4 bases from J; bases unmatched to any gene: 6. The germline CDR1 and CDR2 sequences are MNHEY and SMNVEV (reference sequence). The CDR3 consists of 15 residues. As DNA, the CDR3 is TGTGCCAGCAAATCGCTAGCGGGAGGATACAATGAGCAGTTCTTC. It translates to CASKSLAGGYNEQFF.

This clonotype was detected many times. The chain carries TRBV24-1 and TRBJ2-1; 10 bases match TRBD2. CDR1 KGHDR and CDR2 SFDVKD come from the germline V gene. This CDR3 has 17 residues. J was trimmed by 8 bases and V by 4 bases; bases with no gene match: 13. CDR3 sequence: CATSDPYSSGREYEQFF. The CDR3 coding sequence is TGTGCCACCAGTGACCCATACAGCAGCGGGAGGGAATATGAGCAGTTCTTC.

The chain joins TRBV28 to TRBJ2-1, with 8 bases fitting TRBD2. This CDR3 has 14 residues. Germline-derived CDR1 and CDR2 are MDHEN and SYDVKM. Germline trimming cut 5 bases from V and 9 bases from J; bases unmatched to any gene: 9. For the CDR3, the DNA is TGTGCCAGCAGTAGCGGGAGCGGATGGGGTGAGCAGTTCTTC. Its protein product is CASSSGSGWGEQFF.

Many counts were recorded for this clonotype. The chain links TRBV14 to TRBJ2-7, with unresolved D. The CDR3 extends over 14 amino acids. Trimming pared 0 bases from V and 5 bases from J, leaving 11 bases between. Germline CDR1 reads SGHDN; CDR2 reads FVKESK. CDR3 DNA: TGTGCCAGCAGCCAAGATCCCGTCAGGAACGAGCAGTACTTC. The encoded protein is CASSQDPVRNEQYF. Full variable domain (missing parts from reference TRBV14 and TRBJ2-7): EAGVTQFPSHSVIEKGQTVTLRCDPISGHDNLYWYRRVMGKEIKFLLHFVKESKQDESGMPNNRFLAERTGGTYSTLKVQPAELEDSGVYFCASSQDPVRNEQYFGPGTRLTVT.

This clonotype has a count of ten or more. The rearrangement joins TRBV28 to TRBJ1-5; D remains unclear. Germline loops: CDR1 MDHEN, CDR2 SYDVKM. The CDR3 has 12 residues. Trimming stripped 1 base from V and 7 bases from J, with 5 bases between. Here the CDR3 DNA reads TGTGCCAGCAGTTTATTTATGCAGCCCCAGCATTTT. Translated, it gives CASSLFMQPQHF.

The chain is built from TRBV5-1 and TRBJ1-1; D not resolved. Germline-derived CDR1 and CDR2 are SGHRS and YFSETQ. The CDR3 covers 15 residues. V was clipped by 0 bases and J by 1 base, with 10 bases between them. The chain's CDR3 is CASSLDGLKNTEAFF. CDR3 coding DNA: TGCGCCAGCAGCTTGGATGGACTCAAGAACACTGAAGCTTTCTTT.

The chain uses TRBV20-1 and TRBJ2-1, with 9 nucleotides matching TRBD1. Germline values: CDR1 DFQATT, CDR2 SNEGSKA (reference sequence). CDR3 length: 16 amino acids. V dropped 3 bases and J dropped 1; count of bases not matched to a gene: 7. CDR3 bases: TGCAGTGCTAGCCCGACAGGGGGTAATTCCTACAATGAGCAGTTCTTC. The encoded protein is CSASPTGGNSYNEQFF.

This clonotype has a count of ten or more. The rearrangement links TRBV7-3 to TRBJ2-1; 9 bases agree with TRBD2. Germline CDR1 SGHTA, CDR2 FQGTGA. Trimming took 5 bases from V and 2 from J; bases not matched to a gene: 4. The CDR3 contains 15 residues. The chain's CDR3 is CASSQRLAAYNEQFF. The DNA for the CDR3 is TGTGCCAGCAGCCAACGACTAGCGGCCTACAATGAGCAGTTCTTC.

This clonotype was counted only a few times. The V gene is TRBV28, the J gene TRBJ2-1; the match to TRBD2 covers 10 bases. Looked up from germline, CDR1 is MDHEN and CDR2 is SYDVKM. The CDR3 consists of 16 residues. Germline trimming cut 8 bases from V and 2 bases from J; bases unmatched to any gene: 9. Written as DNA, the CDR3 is TGTGCCAGCCCCCCCGGACTAGCGGAACCCTACAATGAGCAGTTCTTC. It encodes CASPPGLAEPYNEQFF.

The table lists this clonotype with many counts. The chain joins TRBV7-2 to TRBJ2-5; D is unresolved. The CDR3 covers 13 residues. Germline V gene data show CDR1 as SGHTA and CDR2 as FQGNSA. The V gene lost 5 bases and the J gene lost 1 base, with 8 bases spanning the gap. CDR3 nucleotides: TGTGCCAGCAGCCTAGTCGGCCAAGAGACCCAGTACTTC. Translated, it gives CASSLVGQETQYF.

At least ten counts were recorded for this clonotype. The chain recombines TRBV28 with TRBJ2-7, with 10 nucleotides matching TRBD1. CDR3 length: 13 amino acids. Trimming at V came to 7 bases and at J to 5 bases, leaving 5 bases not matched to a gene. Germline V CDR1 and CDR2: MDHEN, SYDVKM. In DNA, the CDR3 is TGTGCCAGCACCCCCGGGACAGGGGACGAGCAGTACTTC. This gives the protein CASTPGTGDEQYF.

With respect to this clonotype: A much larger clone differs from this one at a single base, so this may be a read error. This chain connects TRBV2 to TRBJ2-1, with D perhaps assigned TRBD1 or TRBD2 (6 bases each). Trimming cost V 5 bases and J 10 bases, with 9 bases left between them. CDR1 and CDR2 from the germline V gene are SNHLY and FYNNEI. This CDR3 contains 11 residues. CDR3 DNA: TGTGCCAGCAGTCACGGGGGCGAGCAGTTCTTC. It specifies CASSHGGEQFF.

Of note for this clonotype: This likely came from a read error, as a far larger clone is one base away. CDR3 residues: CASSLPRQVWNEQYF. CDR3 bases: TGTGCCAGCAGTTTACCCCGACAGGTTTGGAATGAGCAGTACTTC. The chain carries TRBV28 and TRBJ2-7, with TRBD1 as a possible D gene (6 bases). Germline assignment: CDR1 MDHEN and CDR2 SYDVKM. Trimming cost V 2 bases and J 7 bases, with 18 bases left between them. This CDR3 has 15 amino acids. Together with reference TRBV28 and TRBJ2-7, the CDR3 gives the full variable domain: DVKVTQSSRYLVKRTGEKVFLECVQDMDHENMFWYRQDPGLGLRLIYFSYDVKMKEKGDIPEGYSVSREKKERFSLILESASTNQTSMYLCASSLPRQVWNEQYFGPGTRLTVT.

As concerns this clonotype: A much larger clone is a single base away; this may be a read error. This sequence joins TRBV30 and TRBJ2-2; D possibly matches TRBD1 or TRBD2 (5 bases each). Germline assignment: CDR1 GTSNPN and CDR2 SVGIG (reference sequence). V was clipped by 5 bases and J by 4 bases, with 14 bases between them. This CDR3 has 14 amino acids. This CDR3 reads CAWGWGSGTGELFF. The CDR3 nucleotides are TGTGCCTGGGGTTGGGGGAGCGGCACCGGGGAGCTGTTTTTT. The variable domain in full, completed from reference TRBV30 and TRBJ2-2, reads SQTIHQWPATLVQPVGSPLSLECTVEGTSNPNLYWYRQAAGRGLQLLFYSVGIGQISSEVPQNLSASRPQDRQFILSSKKLLLSDSGFYLCAWGWGSGTGELFFGEGSRLTVL.